This T cell receptor beta chain appears in the sequencing data of a study of human T cells and chemical hapten exposure. This CDR3 comprises 14 residues. Losses at the gene ends were 4 bases for V and 2 bases for J; bases not matched to a gene: 5. Germline CDR1 reads SGHAT; CDR2 reads FQDESV (reference sequence). This clonotype was seen ten or more times. Its target is not known. The library tagged each cDNA molecule with unique molecular identifiers. TCRdb reanalysed the RACE reads using MiXCR and keeps one entry per CDR3 protein. The data contain about 49,000 distinct CDR3 sequences, less than 9.5% of them singletons. This sample's time point: patch test 1, 2 weeks after DPC sensitization. Treatment specified: therapeutic diphenylcyclopropenone sensitization with weekly scalp DPC. Sample donors consisted of patients with alopecia, aged 18 to 70 years, who were suitable for DPC. Study results and caveats: Expanded TCRs created a significantly greater count of big CDR3 similarity clusters than controls did.

J is TRBJ2-7 and V is TRBV11-1; 7 bases agree with TRBD2. Sequences were derived from whole blood, sampled in connection with sensitization to the hapten diphenylcyclopropenone (DPC). This TCR was sampled from a woman in her 50s with alopecia areata. Some clones in this sample may be carry-over from other donors' samples. CDR3 protein: CASSWREIAYEQYF. Written as DNA, the CDR3 is TGTGCCAGCAGCTGGCGGGAGATCGCCTACGAGCAGTACTTC.